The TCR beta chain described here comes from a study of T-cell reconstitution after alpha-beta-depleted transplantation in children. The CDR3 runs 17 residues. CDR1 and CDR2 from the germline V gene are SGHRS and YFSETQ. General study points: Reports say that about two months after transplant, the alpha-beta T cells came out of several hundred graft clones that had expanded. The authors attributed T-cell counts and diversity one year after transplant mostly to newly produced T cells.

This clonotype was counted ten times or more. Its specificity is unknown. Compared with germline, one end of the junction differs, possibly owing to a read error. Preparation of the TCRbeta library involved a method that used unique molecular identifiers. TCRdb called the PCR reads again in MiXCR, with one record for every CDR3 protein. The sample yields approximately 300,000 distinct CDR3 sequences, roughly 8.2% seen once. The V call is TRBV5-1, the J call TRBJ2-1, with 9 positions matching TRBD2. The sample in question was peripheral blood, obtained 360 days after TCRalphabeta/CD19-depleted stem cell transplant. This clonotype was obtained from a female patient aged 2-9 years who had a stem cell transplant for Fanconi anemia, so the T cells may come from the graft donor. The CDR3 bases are TGCGCCAGCAGTTTGGGAACCGGGACTAGCAGTTACAATGAGCAGTTCTTC. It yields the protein CASSLGTGTSSYNEQFF.